What follows are 9 T cell receptor beta chains derived from one specimen sequenced in a study of blood T cell repertoires in COVID-19. Measured with immunoSEQ multiplex PCR; TCRdb has only the in-frame clones, and not every one. The repertoire consists of 130,000 to 150,000 clones, with about 79% occurring once and the leading ten covering roughly 7.9%. Material: peripheral blood. Receptor source: a woman between 50 and 59 years old in a cohort sampled during active or convalescent COVID-19.

The chain has TRBV6-2 or TRBV6-3 and TRBJ1-4, with D possibly TRBD1 on 5 matching bases. Germline V gives CDR1 MNHEY, CDR2 SVGEGT. V gave up 6 bases and J gave up 7 bases, with 18 bases separating them. The CDR3 spans 15 residues. CDR3 protein: CASSPGVREGEKLFF. CDR3 in DNA: TGTGCCAGCAGCCCCGGCGTCAGGGAGGGTGAAAAACTGTTTTTT.

A single count supports this clone. The chain has TRBV2 and TRBJ2-3; 12 positions match TRBD1. This CDR3 comprises 16 residues. V was pared by 5 bases and J by 5 bases, with 8 bases of the junction left unmatched. CDR1 is SNHLY and CDR2 is FYNNEI in the germline V gene. The CDR3 here is CASSRPGQGARDTQYF. The CDR3 DNA sequence: TGTGCCAGCAGTAGGCCGGGACAGGGGGCGAGAGATACGCAGTATTTT.

The genes are TRBV4-1 and TRBJ1-1; D uncertain. The germline V gene has CDR1 MGHRA and CDR2 YSYEKL. This CDR3 contains 16 residues. V was trimmed by 2 bases and J by 4 bases, leaving 17 bases between them. The DNA of the CDR3 is TGCGCCAGCAGCCAACCTTATGTCCGGGTTCTCACTGAAGCTTTCTTT. This encodes CASSQPYVRVLTEAFF.

The chain has TRBV4-3 and TRBJ1-1; 7 nucleotides align to TRBD1. The CDR3 runs to 15 residues. Germline V gene data show CDR1 as LGHNA and CDR2 as YSLEER. Trimming cost V 5 bases and J 5 bases; bases outside gene matches: 11. This chain's CDR3 is CASSIHRGEATEAFF. The CDR3 bases are TGCGCCAGCAGCATTCACAGGGGTGAGGCGACTGAAGCTTTCTTT.

V usage is TRBV19 and J usage is TRBJ1-5; 8 bases map to TRBD1. Germline loops: CDR1 LNHDA, CDR2 SQIVND (reference sequence). After removal of 11 bases from V and 0 bases from J, the junction contained 9 bases not matched to a gene. CDR3 length equals 15 residues. The CDR3 coding sequence is TGTGCCGGGTCGACAGGGGCTTATAGCAATCAGCCCCAGCATTTT. As protein: CAGSTGAYSNQPQHF.

This chain uses TRBV3-1 (or the pseudogene TRBV3-2) with TRBJ2-3; no clear D. Germline assignment: CDR1 LGHDT and CDR2 YNNKEL (reference sequence). V was pared by 1 base and J by 6 bases, with 11 bases between. The CDR3 runs 14 residues. For the CDR3, the DNA is TGTGCCAGCAGCCAAGTTGGATCCGGGGATACGCAGTATTTT. This encodes CASSQVGSGDTQYF.

The chain is built from TRBV3-1 (or the pseudogene TRBV3-2) and TRBJ2-3; 8 nucleotides agree with TRBD2. Trimming at V came to 0 bases and at J to 4 bases, leaving 12 bases not matched to a gene. The CDR3 totals 18 residues. Germline V gene sequence: CDR1 LGHDT, CDR2 YNNKEL (reference sequence). CDR3 nucleotide sequence: TGTGCCAGCAGCCAAGATCTCCTAGCGGGTATAATGGCAGATACGCAGTATTTT. Translated: CASSQDLLAGIMADTQYF.

The V gene is TRBV9, the J gene TRBJ1-2; TRBD1 aligns across 7 bases. Germline V gene data show CDR1 as SGDLS and CDR2 as YYNGEE. J was trimmed by 3 bases and V by 4 bases; bases with no gene match: 6. The CDR3 loop spans 14 amino acids. The CDR3 bases are TGTGCCAGCAGCAAGACAGGGAATCACTATGGCTACACCTTC. It codes for CASSKTGNHYGYTF.

V gene TRBV3-1 (or the pseudogene TRBV3-2) combines with J gene TRBJ1-4; D is ambiguous. The ends were cut back, 1 base at V and 2 bases at J, with 5 bases in the middle. The length of the CDR3 is 14 residues. CDR1 is LGHDT, CDR2 YNNKEL, per germline (reference sequence). CDR3 loop: CASSQGATNEKLFF. The CDR3 nucleotides read TGTGCCAGCAGCCAAGGGGCGACTAATGAAAAACTGTTTTTT.